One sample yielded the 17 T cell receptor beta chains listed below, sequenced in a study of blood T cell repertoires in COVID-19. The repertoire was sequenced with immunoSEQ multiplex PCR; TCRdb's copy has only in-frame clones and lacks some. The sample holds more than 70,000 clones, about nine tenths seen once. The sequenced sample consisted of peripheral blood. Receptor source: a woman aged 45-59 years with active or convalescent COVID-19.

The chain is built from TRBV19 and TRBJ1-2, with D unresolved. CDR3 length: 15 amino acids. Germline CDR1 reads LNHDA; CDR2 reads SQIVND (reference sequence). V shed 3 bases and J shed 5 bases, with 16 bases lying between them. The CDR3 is CASSMGGSDSYGYTF. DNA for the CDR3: TGTGCCAGTAGTATGGGCGGGTCCGACTCATATGGCTACACCTTC.

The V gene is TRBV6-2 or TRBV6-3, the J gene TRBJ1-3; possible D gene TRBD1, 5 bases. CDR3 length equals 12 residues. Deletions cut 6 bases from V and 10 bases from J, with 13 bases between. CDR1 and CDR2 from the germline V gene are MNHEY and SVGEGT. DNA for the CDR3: TGTGCCAGCAGCCAAGGGGAAAGGACCATATATTTT. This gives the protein CASSQGERTIYF.

In DNA, the CDR3 is TGTGCCAGCAGAGCGACAGGGGGCGTCTCTGAAAAACTGTTTTTT. Amino acid sequence: CASRATGGVSEKLFF. V is TRBV6-5 and J is TRBJ1-4; TRBD1 matches 10 bases. The CDR3 consists of 15 residues. The germline CDR1 and CDR2 sequences are MNHEY and SVGAGI. The trim removed 6 bases at V and 7 bases at J, leaving 8 bases unmatched.

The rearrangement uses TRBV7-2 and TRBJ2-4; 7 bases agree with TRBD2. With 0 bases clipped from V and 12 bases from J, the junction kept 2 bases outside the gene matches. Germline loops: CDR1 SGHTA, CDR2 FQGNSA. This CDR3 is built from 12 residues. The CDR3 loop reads CASSLAGRDQYF. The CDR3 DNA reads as TGTGCCAGCAGCTTAGCGGGGAGGGATCAGTACTTC.

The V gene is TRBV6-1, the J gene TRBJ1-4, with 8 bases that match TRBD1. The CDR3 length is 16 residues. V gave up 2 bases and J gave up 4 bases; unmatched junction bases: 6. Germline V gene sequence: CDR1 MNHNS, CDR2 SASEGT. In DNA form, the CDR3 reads TGTGCCAGCAGTGAATACGAGACAGGGGATAATGAAAAACTGTTTTTT. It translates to CASSEYETGDNEKLFF.

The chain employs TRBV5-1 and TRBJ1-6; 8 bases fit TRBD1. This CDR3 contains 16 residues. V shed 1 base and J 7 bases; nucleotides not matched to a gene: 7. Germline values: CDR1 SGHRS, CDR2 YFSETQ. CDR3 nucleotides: TGCGCCAGCAGCTTGTTTGCAGGGGGCTCCAATTCACCCCTCCACTTT. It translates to CASSLFAGGSNSPLHF.

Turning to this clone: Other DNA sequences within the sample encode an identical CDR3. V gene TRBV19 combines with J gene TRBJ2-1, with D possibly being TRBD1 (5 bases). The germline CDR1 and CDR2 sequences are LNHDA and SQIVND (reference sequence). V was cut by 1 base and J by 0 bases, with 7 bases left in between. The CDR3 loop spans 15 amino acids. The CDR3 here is CASSIGGGSYNEQFF. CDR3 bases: TGTGCCAGTAGTATAGGGGGCGGCTCCTACAATGAGCAGTTCTTC.

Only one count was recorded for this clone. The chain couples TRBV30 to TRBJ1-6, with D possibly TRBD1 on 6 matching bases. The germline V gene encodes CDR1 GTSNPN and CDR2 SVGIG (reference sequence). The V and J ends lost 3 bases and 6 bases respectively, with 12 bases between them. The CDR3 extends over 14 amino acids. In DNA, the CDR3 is TGTGCCTGGAGCCTGTTAGGGGGTAATTCACCCCTCCACTTT. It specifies CAWSLLGGNSPLHF. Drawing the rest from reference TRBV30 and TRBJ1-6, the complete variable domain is SQTIHQWPATLVQPVGSPLSLECTVEGTSNPNLYWYRQAAGRGLQLLFYSVGIGQISSEVPQNLSASRPQDRQFILSSKKLLLSDSGFYLCAWSLLGGNSPLHFGNGTRLTVT.

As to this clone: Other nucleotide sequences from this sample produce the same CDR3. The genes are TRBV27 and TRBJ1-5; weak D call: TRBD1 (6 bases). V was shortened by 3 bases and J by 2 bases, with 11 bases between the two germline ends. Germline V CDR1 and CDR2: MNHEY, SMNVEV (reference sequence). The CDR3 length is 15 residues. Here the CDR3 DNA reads TGTGCCAGCAGTTTGAGAGGGGGTGGCAATCAGCCCCAGCATTTT. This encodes CASSLRGGGNQPQHF.

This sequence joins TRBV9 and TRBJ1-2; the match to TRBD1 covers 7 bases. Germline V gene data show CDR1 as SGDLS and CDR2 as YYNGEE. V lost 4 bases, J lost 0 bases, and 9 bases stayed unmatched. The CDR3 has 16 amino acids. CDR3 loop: CASSPRPGTANYGYTF. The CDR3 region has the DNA TGTGCCAGCAGCCCTCGACCCGGGACAGCTAACTATGGCTACACCTTC.

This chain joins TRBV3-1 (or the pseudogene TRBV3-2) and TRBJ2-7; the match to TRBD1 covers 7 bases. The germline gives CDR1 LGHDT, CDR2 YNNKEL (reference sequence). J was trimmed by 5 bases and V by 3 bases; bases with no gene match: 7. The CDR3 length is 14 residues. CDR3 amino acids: CASSHRTGPNEQYF. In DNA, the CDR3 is TGTGCCAGCAGCCACAGGACAGGTCCCAACGAGCAGTACTTC.

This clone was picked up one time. CDR3: CASRPGDNLNTEAFF. The CDR3 DNA follows: TGTGCCAGCAGGCCCGGGGACAACTTGAACACTGAAGCTTTCTTT. The chain joins TRBV25-1 to TRBJ1-1; a possible D gene is TRBD1 (6 bases). The CDR3 has 15 amino acids. The germline V gene encodes CDR1 MGHDK and CDR2 SYGVNS. V was trimmed by 6 bases and J by 0 bases, leaving 14 bases between them. The full variable domain, its missing parts supplied by reference TRBV25-1 and TRBJ1-1, is EADIYQTPRYLVIGTGKKITLECSQTMGHDKMYWYQQDPGMELHLIHYSYGVNSTEKGDLSSESTVSRIRTEHFPLTLESARPSHTSQYLCASRPGDNLNTEAFFGQGTRLTVV.

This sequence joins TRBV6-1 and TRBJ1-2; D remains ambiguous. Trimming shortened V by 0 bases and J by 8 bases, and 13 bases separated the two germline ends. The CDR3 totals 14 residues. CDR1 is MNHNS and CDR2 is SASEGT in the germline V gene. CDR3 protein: CASSEALPRRGYTF. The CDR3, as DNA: TGTGCCAGCAGTGAAGCGCTTCCGCGGCGGGGCTACACCTTC.

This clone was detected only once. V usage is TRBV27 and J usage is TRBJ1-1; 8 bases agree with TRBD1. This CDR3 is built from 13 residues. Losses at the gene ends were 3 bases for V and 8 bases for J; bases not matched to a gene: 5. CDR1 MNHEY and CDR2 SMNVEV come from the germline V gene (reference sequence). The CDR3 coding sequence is TGTGCCAGCAGTTTTTACAGGGGGAGAGAAGCTTTCTTT. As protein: CASSFYRGREAFF.

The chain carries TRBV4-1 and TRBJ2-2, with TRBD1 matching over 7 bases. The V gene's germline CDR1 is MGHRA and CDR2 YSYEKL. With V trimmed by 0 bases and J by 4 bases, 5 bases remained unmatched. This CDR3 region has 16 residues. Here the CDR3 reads CASSQEGAGGTGELFF. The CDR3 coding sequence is TGCGCCAGCAGCCAAGAGGGGGCAGGGGGCACCGGGGAGCTGTTTTTT.

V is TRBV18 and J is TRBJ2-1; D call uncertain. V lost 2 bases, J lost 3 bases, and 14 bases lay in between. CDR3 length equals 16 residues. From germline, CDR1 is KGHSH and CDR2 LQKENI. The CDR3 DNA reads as TGTGCCAGCTCACCAGGGCGCACTCTCGGCTACAATGAGCAGTTCTTC. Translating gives CASSPGRTLGYNEQFF.

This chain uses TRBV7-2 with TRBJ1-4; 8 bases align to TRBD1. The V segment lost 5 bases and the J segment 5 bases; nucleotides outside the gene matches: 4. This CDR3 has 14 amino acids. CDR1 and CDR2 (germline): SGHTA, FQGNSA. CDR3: CASSPRTGNEKLFF. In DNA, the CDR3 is TGTGCCAGCAGCCCGAGGACAGGGAATGAAAAACTGTTTTTT.